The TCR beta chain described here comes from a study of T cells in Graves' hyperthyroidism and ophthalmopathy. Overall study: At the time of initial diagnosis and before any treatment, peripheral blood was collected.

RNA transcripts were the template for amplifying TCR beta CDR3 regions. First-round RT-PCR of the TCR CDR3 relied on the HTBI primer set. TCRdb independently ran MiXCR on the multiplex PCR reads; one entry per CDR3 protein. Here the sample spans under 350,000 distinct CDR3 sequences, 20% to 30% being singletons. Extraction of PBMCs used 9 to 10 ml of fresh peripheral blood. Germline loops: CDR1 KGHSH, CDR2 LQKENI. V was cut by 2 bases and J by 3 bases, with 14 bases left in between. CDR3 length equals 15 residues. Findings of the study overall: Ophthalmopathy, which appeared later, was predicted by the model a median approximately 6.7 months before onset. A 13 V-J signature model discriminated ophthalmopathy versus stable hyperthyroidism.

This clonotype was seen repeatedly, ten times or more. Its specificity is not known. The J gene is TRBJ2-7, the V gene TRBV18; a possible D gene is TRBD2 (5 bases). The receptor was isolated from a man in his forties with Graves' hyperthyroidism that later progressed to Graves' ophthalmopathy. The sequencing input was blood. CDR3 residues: CASSPGAAEYYEQYF. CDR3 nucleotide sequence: TGTGCCAGCTCACCAGGAGCGGCAGAATACTACGAGCAGTACTTC.